This is a list of T cell receptor beta chains from one sample in a study of cytomegalovirus exposure and HLA in healthy donors. Assay: immunoSEQ multiplex PCR; the TCRdb copy retains only in-frame clones and omits some. The sample has about 57,000 clones; around 70% are singletons. The sequenced sample was PBMCs. All receptors derive from a woman between 50 and 59 years old in good health and CMV-seronegative. The CDR3 runs from the conserved cysteine through the conserved F or W. Each record gives: J gene, V gene, clone size, CDR3 protein. Clone size, where shown, is once, few, many, or a class for clones that have expanded.

j_call: TRBJ1-4
v_call: TRBV28
clone_size: .
cdr3_aa: CASSASFEKLFF

j_call: TRBJ1-2
v_call: TRBV28
clone_size: .
cdr3_aa: CASRLEGDGYTF

j_call: TRBJ2-3
v_call: TRBV7-6
clone_size: .
cdr3_aa: CASSPSGGYADTQYF

j_call: TRBJ2-6
v_call: TRBV2
clone_size: .
cdr3_aa: CASSELSAGANVLTF

j_call: TRBJ2-7
v_call: TRBV18
clone_size: .
cdr3_aa: CASSPLGLAARYEQYF

j_call: TRBJ1-1
v_call: TRBV7-2
clone_size: .
cdr3_aa: CASSRGGQGRDRAFF

j_call: TRBJ2-2
v_call: TRBV14
clone_size: .
cdr3_aa: CASSHLGQDKKNTGELFF

j_call: TRBJ1-2
v_call: TRBV6-5
clone_size: .
cdr3_aa: CASRSGLPGYTF

j_call: TRBJ1-6
v_call: TRBV5-6
clone_size: few
cdr3_aa: CASSRVQGVYNSPLHF

j_call: TRBJ2-3
v_call: TRBV7-2
clone_size: .
cdr3_aa: CASSWGGGGGDTQYF

j_call: TRBJ1-1
v_call: TRBV7-9
clone_size: .
cdr3_aa: CASSLNSGGTEAFF

j_call: TRBJ1-2
v_call: TRBV6-5
clone_size: few
cdr3_aa: CASSPRTGGGYGYTF

j_call: TRBJ1-4
v_call: TRBV5-1
clone_size: .
cdr3_aa: CASSSTPPGNGDEKLFF

j_call: TRBJ1-4
v_call: TRBV5-6
clone_size: few
cdr3_aa: CASSLDGRGVEKLFF

j_call: TRBJ2-3
v_call: TRBV9
clone_size: .
cdr3_aa: CASSGGGARTDTQYF

j_call: TRBJ2-7
v_call: TRBV5-6
clone_size: .
cdr3_aa: CASSYKTGPYEQYF

j_call: TRBJ2-1
v_call: TRBV29-1
clone_size: .
cdr3_aa: CSVGSAGNEQFF

j_call: TRBJ2-1
v_call: TRBV13
clone_size: .
cdr3_aa: CASSTSGGRLNEQFF

j_call: TRBJ2-5
v_call: TRBV27
clone_size: .
cdr3_aa: CASSLGAAVQETQYF

j_call: TRBJ2-3
v_call: TRBV7-2
clone_size: few
cdr3_aa: CASSSSGLAGGAFTDTQYF

j_call: TRBJ2-7
v_call: TRBV7-2
clone_size: few
cdr3_aa: CASSLGGLINPEQYF

j_call: TRBJ2-5
v_call: TRBV6-5
clone_size: .
cdr3_aa: CASSYAGESGTQYF

j_call: TRBJ1-5
v_call: TRBV27
clone_size: .
cdr3_aa: CASSRGVGNQPQHF

j_call: TRBJ2-1
v_call: TRBV19
clone_size: once
cdr3_aa: CATAFLGGMGNEQFF

j_call: TRBJ1-5
v_call: TRBV9
clone_size: .
cdr3_aa: CASSVGWGDQPQHF

j_call: TRBJ1-4
v_call: TRBV7-2
clone_size: .
cdr3_aa: CASSPGVAANEKLFF

j_call: TRBJ2-1
v_call: TRBV5-1
clone_size: few
cdr3_aa: CASMVAANEQFF

j_call: TRBJ1-6
v_call: TRBV19
clone_size: .
cdr3_aa: CASSILTDSPLHF

j_call: TRBJ1-4
v_call: TRBV7-9
clone_size: .
cdr3_aa: CASSLNEKLFF

j_call: TRBJ1-2
v_call: TRBV7-2
clone_size: few
cdr3_aa: CASSSGQGGGYTF

j_call: TRBJ2-2
v_call: TRBV5-6
clone_size: .
cdr3_aa: CASSLQGARELFF

j_call: TRBJ2-1
v_call: TRBV27
clone_size: .
cdr3_aa: CASSWTSGDYEQFF

j_call: TRBJ2-7
v_call: TRBV5-8
clone_size: .
cdr3_aa: CASSLTGRGSYEQYF

j_call: TRBJ2-5
v_call: TRBV9
clone_size: .
cdr3_aa: CASSPRLAGGQETQYF

j_call: TRBJ2-1
v_call: TRBV5-1
clone_size: few
cdr3_aa: CASSPGLAGVEQFF

j_call: TRBJ2-5
v_call: TRBV9
clone_size: .
cdr3_aa: CASSVLAGGSETQYF

j_call: TRBJ2-1
v_call: TRBV2
clone_size: .
cdr3_aa: CASSAWTSVRSSYNEQFF

j_call: TRBJ2-7
v_call: TRBV10-3
clone_size: .
cdr3_aa: CAIRGTAPRGQYF

j_call: TRBJ2-7
v_call: TRBV7-2
clone_size: .
cdr3_aa: CASSLVRTSGYEQYF

j_call: TRBJ1-1
v_call: TRBV28
clone_size: .
cdr3_aa: CASSLANTEAFF

j_call: TRBJ2-2
v_call: TRBV5-1
clone_size: .
cdr3_aa: CASSFNRDYYTGELFF

j_call: TRBJ2-1
v_call: TRBV6-5
clone_size: .
cdr3_aa: CASSYRGEQFF

j_call: TRBJ1-3
v_call: TRBV19
clone_size: .
cdr3_aa: CASSPGQGAGNTIYF

j_call: TRBJ1-5
v_call: TRBV19
clone_size: .
cdr3_aa: CASSSGANQPQHF

j_call: TRBJ2-1
v_call: TRBV6-4
clone_size: .
cdr3_aa: CASSVGAASNEQFF

j_call: TRBJ2-3
v_call: TRBV29-1
clone_size: .
cdr3_aa: CSVEGSGGGATDTQYF